Detailed here is one TCR beta chain. Its antigen remains unidentified. CDR3 length: 12 amino acids. Germline CDR1 and CDR2: SGHRS and YFSETQ. The V end lost 2 bases, the J end lost 4 bases, and 7 bases lay between the germline ends. Method: immunoSEQ multiplex PCR; TCRdb's copy keeps in-frame clones and lacks some. Among 60,000 to 80,000 clones listed, about nine tenths were seen once. The sample comes from a study of OX40 agonist ivuxolimab in advanced cancers. About the research overall: It was ivuxolimab, an agonistic anti-OX40 (CD134) antibody, that patients were treated with.

Study-level results: The study found among the lowest clonal expansion in partial responders at 0.1-3.0 mg/kg. At 0.1 to 3.0 mg/kg and by week 6, CD4+ and CD8+ T cells in the blood had expanded clonally. The work left the antigen specificity of expanded peripheral T cells undetermined.

This clonotype was obtained from an adult with an advanced solid tumor such as melanoma, head and neck, liver or kidney cancer. The material sequenced was CD4+ or CD8+ T cells sorted from blood, taken in a trial of the OX40 agonist ivuxolimab. The V call is TRBV5-1, the J call TRBJ2-7; TRBD1 is a possible D gene (6 bases). The CDR3 DNA is TGCGCCAGCAGCTTCCAGGGGTACGAGCAGTACTTC. It encodes CASSFQGYEQYF. The whole variable domain, filled in from reference TRBV5-1 and TRBJ2-7, reads KAGVTQTPRYLIKTRGQQVTLSCSPISGHRSVSWYQQTPGQGLQFLFEYFSETQRNKGNFPGRFSGRQFSNSRSEMNVSTLELGDSALYLCASSFQGYEQYFGPGTRLTVT.